One and the same sample provided the 6 T cell receptor beta chains below, sequenced in a study of T-cell reconstitution after alpha-beta-depleted transplantation in children. TCRbeta library construction was performed incorporating unique molecular identifiers. TCRdb itself ran the PCR reads through MiXCR, one entry per CDR3 protein. The table shows some 290,000 distinct CDR3 sequences, with approximately 20% occurring only once. The specimen comprised PBMCs, mostly from graft donor cells, sampled 180 days after TCRalphabeta/CD19-depleted stem cell transplant. Receptors originate from a male patient between 10 and 17 years old who had a stem cell transplant for acute lymphoblastic leukemia, so the T cells may come from the graft donor.

This clonotype showed up just a few times. This chain links TRBV11-2 with TRBJ2-3; either TRBD1 or TRBD2 may supply D (5 bases each). CDR3 length: 15 residues. The germline CDR1 and CDR2 sequences are SGHAT and FQNNGV. Trimming stripped 5 bases from V and 0 bases from J, with 12 bases between. As DNA, the CDR3 is TGTGCCAGCAGCGACTGGGACCGAAGCACAGATACGCAGTATTTT. It encodes CASSDWDRSTDTQYF.

This chain connects TRBV28 to TRBJ1-2; D is possibly TRBD1 (6 bases). V was clipped by 2 bases and J by 1 base, with 14 bases between them. CDR1 is MDHEN and CDR2 is SYDVKM in the germline V gene. The CDR3 extends over 16 amino acids. The CDR3 sequence: CASSLGGQLVNYGYTF. The CDR3 DNA sequence: TGTGCCAGCAGTTTAGGTGGACAGCTTGTTAACTATGGCTACACCTTC.

CDR3 sequence (DNA): TGTGCCAGCAGCCCCCGGGAGCGGTATAACACCGGGGAGCTGTTTTTT. Translation gives CASSPRERYNTGELFF. The rearrangement uses TRBV7-3 and TRBJ2-2; weak D call: TRBD2 (6 bases). The germline CDR1 and CDR2 sequences are SGHTA and FQGTGA. CDR3 length: 16 amino acids. V lost 5 bases and J 2 bases, leaving 15 bases between the germline ends.

This clonotype was detected only a few times. This chain uses TRBV29-1 with TRBJ2-1; TRBD2 agrees at 14 bases. Germline trimming cut 6 bases from V and 4 bases from J; bases unmatched to any gene: 5. The CDR3 runs to 15 residues. Germline values: CDR1 SQVTM, CDR2 ANQGSEA. This CDR3 reads CSVQTSGRGYNEQFF. The CDR3 DNA reads as TGCAGCGTACAGACTAGCGGGAGGGGGTACAATGAGCAGTTCTTC.

The chain recombines TRBV28 with TRBJ1-2; 7 nucleotides align to TRBD1. Per the germline V gene, CDR1 is MDHEN and CDR2 is SYDVKM. Germline trimming cut 3 bases from V and 4 bases from J; bases unmatched to any gene: 8. CDR3 length: 15 residues. The CDR3 DNA sequence: TGTGCCAGCAGTTTGATACCGGGACAGAGCTATGGCTACACCTTC. Protein product: CASSLIPGQSYGYTF.

V is TRBV7-8 and J is TRBJ2-1; D is possibly TRBD2 (6 bases). The germline CDR1 and CDR2 sequences are SGHVS and FQNEAQ. This CDR3 is 14 amino acids long. Trimming left V 6 bases short and J 2 bases short, with 11 bases between. CDR3: CASREGRAYNEQFF. The CDR3 DNA follows: TGTGCCAGCAGGGAGGGCCGCGCCTACAATGAGCAGTTCTTC.